Shown below are 4 T cell receptor beta chains from a single sample sequenced in a study of cytotoxic CD8 clonotypes in ibrutinib-treated CLL. Libraries were prepared by immunoSEQ multiplex PCR; TCRdb keeps only in-frame clonotypes and omits some of them. The repertoire holds approximately 340,000 clones, about 61% seen once, with around 6.3% in the top ten. This specimen consisted of PBMCs, obtained after 36 months of ibrutinib treatment. All receptors derive from a human donor with chronic lymphocytic leukemia.

The chain links TRBV7-9 to TRBJ2-1; 13 bases agree with TRBD2. The V and J ends lost 10 bases and 4 bases, in that order; junction bases with no gene match: 10. Germline values: CDR1 SEHNR, CDR2 FQNEAQ (reference sequence). The CDR3 is made up of 16 amino acids. The CDR3 DNA sequence: TGTGCCACCCAAGTGACTAGCGGGGGGTTATACAATGAGCAGTTCTTC. It yields the protein CATQVTSGGLYNEQFF.

J is TRBJ1-1 and V is TRBV5-4, with D possibly matching TRBD1 (6 bases). The CDR3 totals 13 residues. V shed 2 bases and J shed 3 bases, with 8 bases lying between them. In germline, CDR1 is SGHNT, CDR2 YYREEE (reference sequence). The CDR3 DNA reads TGTGCCAGCAGCTTCTCAGGGGACACTGAAGCTTTCTTT. This sequence encodes CASSFSGDTEAFF.

This clone has a handful of counts. The chain couples TRBV7-2 to TRBJ1-2; the D is unclear. The CDR3 contains 13 residues. Trimming shortened V by 3 bases and J by 2 bases, and 7 bases separated the two germline ends. Germline CDR1 is SGHTA and CDR2 is FQGNSA. Here the CDR3 DNA reads TGTGCCAGCAGCTTCGACGGAAACTATGGCTACACCTTC. Its protein product is CASSFDGNYGYTF. The complete variable domain, with remaining parts taken from reference TRBV7-2 and TRBJ1-2, reads GAGVSQSPSNKVTEKGKDVELRCDPISGHTALYWYRQSLGQGLEFLIYFQGNSAPDKSGLPSDRFSAERTGGSVSTLTIQRTQQEDSAVYLCASSFDGNYGYTFGSGTRLTVV.

This chain joins TRBV5-1 and TRBJ2-2; D is undetermined. Per germline, CDR1 SGHRS and CDR2 YFSETQ. V lost 0 bases and J 1 base, leaving 13 bases between the germline ends. CDR3 length: 17 residues. The CDR3 DNA reads as TGCGCCAGCAGCTTGGATTCACGCCTACGGAACACCGGGGAGCTGTTTTTT. Amino acid sequence: CASSLDSRLRNTGELFF.